What follows are 26 T cell receptor beta chains derived from one specimen sequenced in a study of blood T cell repertoires in COVID-19. Profiling relied on immunoSEQ multiplex PCR, and the TCRdb table lists in-frame clones only, not all of them. Found here are about 140,000 clones, about 90% of them singletons; the top ten hold 11%. The sequenced material came from PBMCs or T cells enriched from blood (not recorded which). All receptors come from a man in his sixties who had recovered from COVID-19.

This clone showed up just once. The genes are TRBV6-2 or TRBV6-3 and TRBJ2-1; D might be TRBD1 (6 bases). CDR3 length equals 15 residues. V gave up 4 bases and J gave up 7 bases, with 17 bases separating them. The germline V gene has CDR1 MNHEY and CDR2 SVGEGT. The CDR3: CASSFLSRGKNEQFF. In nucleotides, the CDR3 is TGTGCCAGCAGTTTCTTGTCGAGGGGGAAGAATGAGCAGTTCTTC.

V and J are TRBV18 and TRBJ1-2; TRBD1 is a possible D gene (5 bases). V was shortened by 2 bases and J by 4 bases, with 14 bases between the two germline ends. Germline values: CDR1 KGHSH, CDR2 LQKENI. The length of the CDR3 is 15 residues. This chain's CDR3 is CASSPASQGSYGYTF. The CDR3 DNA sequence: TGTGCCAGCTCACCAGCCTCCCAGGGATCCTATGGCTACACCTTC.

DNA of the CDR3: TGTGCCAGCTCACCCCCGGAGGGAAATGGAAACACCATATATTTT. This sequence encodes CASSPPEGNGNTIYF. V and J are TRBV18 and TRBJ1-3; no clear D gene. Per the germline V gene, CDR1 is KGHSH and CDR2 is LQKENI. V gave up 3 bases and J gave up 3 bases, with 12 bases separating them. This CDR3 is built from 15 residues.

The genes are TRBV5-6 and TRBJ2-3; 14 nucleotides agree with TRBD2. Trimming removed 4 bases from V and 3 bases from J; junction bases left unmatched: 4. Per the germline V gene, CDR1 is SGHDT and CDR2 is YYEEEE. CDR3 length equals 16 residues. This chain's CDR3 is CASSGRTSGRTDTQYF. Here the CDR3 DNA reads TGTGCCAGCAGCGGTCGGACTAGCGGGAGGACAGATACGCAGTATTTT.

This rearrangement joins TRBV28 to TRBJ1-3; 11 positions agree with TRBD1. Per germline, CDR1 MDHEN and CDR2 SYDVKM. Germline trimming cut 5 bases from V and 0 bases from J; bases unmatched to any gene: 6. The CDR3 spans 17 residues. DNA of the CDR3: TGTGCCAGCAGTCCATGGACAGGGGGCATCTCTGGAAACACCATATATTTT. Its protein product is CASSPWTGGISGNTIYF.

The chain recombines TRBV10-2 with TRBJ1-6; 8 nucleotides align to TRBD1. The trim removed 5 bases at V and 13 bases at J, leaving 13 bases unmatched. CDR1 is WSHSY and CDR2 is SAAADI in the germline V gene. This CDR3 has 15 residues. The CDR3 DNA is TGCGCCAGCAGTAACGGACAGGGAACGGGTCCTCCCCTCCACTTT. This gives the protein CASSNGQGTGPPLHF.

The rearrangement links TRBV3-1 (or the pseudogene TRBV3-2) to TRBJ2-7; maybe TRBD1 (6 bases). V was cut by 4 bases and J by 2 bases, with 15 bases left in between. Per the germline V gene, CDR1 is LGHDT and CDR2 is YNNKEL (reference sequence). The CDR3 totals 15 residues. The CDR3 region is CASSLNTDRTYEQYF. In DNA, the CDR3 is TGTGCCAGCAGCCTCAACACAGACAGGACCTACGAGCAGTACTTC.

The J gene is TRBJ2-3, the V gene TRBV12-5; unclear D gene. V shed 2 bases and J shed 4 bases, with 7 bases lying between them. This CDR3 contains 13 residues. CDR1 is LGHNT, CDR2 FRNRAP, per germline. The CDR3 sequence: CASGLRGSDTQYF. The DNA for the CDR3 is TGTGCTAGTGGTTTGAGAGGATCAGATACGCAGTATTTT.

This clone has only one observation. The chain employs TRBV28 and TRBJ2-5; the match to TRBD1 covers 10 bases. The CDR3 is 16 amino acids. J was trimmed by 5 bases and V by 6 bases; bases with no gene match: 12. The germline CDR1 and CDR2 sequences are MDHEN and SYDVKM. Here the CDR3 reads CASSRIKTGGLETQYF. The DNA for the CDR3 is TGTGCCAGCAGCCGAATAAAGACAGGGGGCCTTGAGACCCAGTACTTC. The variable domain in full, with the rest retrieved from reference TRBV28 and TRBJ2-5, is DVKVTQSSRYLVKRTGEKVFLECVQDMDHENMFWYRQDPGLGLRLIYFSYDVKMKEKGDIPEGYSVSREKKERFSLILESASTNQTSMYLCASSRIKTGGLETQYFGPGTRLLVL.

V gene TRBV28 combines with J gene TRBJ1-2; tentatively, D is TRBD1 (5 bases). Germline V gene sequence: CDR1 MDHEN, CDR2 SYDVKM. V shed 6 bases and J shed 5 bases, with 13 bases lying between them. The CDR3 spans 13 residues. The CDR3 spells CASSRDRLYGYTF. In nucleotides, the CDR3 is TGTGCCAGCAGCCGCGACAGATTATATGGCTACACCTTC.

The CDR3 DNA reads TGTGCCAGCAGTGAGTATGCAGATCAGCCCCAGCATTTT. It translates to CASSEYADQPQHF. The rearrangement links TRBV2 to TRBJ1-5; no reliable D call. The germline gives CDR1 SNHLY, CDR2 FYNNEI. V gave up 3 bases and J gave up 5 bases, with 8 bases separating them. The CDR3 is 13 amino acids.

This clone was counted once. The chain has TRBV6-5 and TRBJ1-3; TRBD1 is a possible D gene (5 bases). Germline CDR1 and CDR2: MNHEY and SVGAGI. Trimming shortened V by 2 bases and J by 3 bases, and 8 bases separated the two germline ends. The length of the CDR3 is 14 residues. In DNA form, the CDR3 reads TGTGCCAGCAGTTACGGGGGGGGTGGAAACACCATATATTTT. This sequence encodes CASSYGGGGNTIYF.

This clone was observed once. The chain couples TRBV28 to TRBJ2-7; a weak D match, TRBD1 (5 bases). The CDR3 is 13 amino acids. With 6 bases removed from V and 1 base from J, the gap between germline ends came to 10 bases. Germline V gene sequence: CDR1 MDHEN, CDR2 SYDVKM. This CDR3 is CASRDTFSYEQYF. CDR3 DNA sequence: TGTGCCAGCAGGGACACATTTTCCTACGAGCAGTACTTC. Together with reference TRBV28 and TRBJ2-7, the CDR3 gives the full variable domain: DVKVTQSSRYLVKRTGEKVFLECVQDMDHENMFWYRQDPGLGLRLIYFSYDVKMKEKGDIPEGYSVSREKKERFSLILESASTNQTSMYLCASRDTFSYEQYFGPGTRLTVT.

This clone has more than one count but fewer than ten. The chain recombines TRBV5-1 with TRBJ2-7; possible D gene TRBD2, 5 bases. The CDR3 is made up of 14 amino acids. Germline lookup yields CDR1 SGHRS and CDR2 YFSETQ. Trimming pared 6 bases from V and 4 bases from J, leaving 17 bases between. The CDR3 nucleotides are TGCGCCAGCACTTATTCGGACTCAAGGTACGAGCAGTACTTC. Translated: CASTYSDSRYEQYF.

The V call is TRBV15, the J call TRBJ1-6; D is possibly TRBD1 (6 bases). Germline assignment: CDR1 LNHNV and CDR2 YYDKDF (reference sequence). The CDR3 is 15 residues long. With 5 bases removed from V and 7 bases from J, the gap between germline ends came to 15 bases. CDR3 nucleotides: TGTGCCACCAGCCCGGGGGGGGGCAGGAATTCACCCCTCCACTTT. Encoded protein: CATSPGGGRNSPLHF. Based on the CDR3 plus reference TRBV15 and TRBJ1-6, the full variable domain is DAMVIQNPRYQVTQFGKPVTLSCSQTLNHNVMYWYQQKSSQAPKLLFHYYDKDFNNEADTPDNFQSRRPNTSFCFLDIRSPGLGDTAMYLCATSPGGGRNSPLHFGNGTRLTVT.

The chain recombines TRBV5-1 with TRBJ2-2; no clear D. The CDR3 extends over 13 amino acids. The germline V and J ends were trimmed by 5 bases and 6 bases, with 11 bases remaining between them. From germline, CDR1 is SGHRS and CDR2 YFSETQ. The CDR3 nucleotides read TGCGCCAGCAGAAGTGCAGTGGCCGGGGAGCTGTTTTTT. Residues: CASRSAVAGELFF.

The rearrangement uses TRBV9 and TRBJ2-5, with 8 nucleotides matching TRBD1. Trimming took 4 bases from V and 2 from J; bases not matched to a gene: 7. CDR3 length: 15 amino acids. Germline CDR1 is SGDLS and CDR2 is YYNGEE. The CDR3 sequence: CASSTRQGWQETQYF. CDR3 DNA: TGTGCCAGCAGCACCCGACAGGGGTGGCAAGAGACCCAGTACTTC.

The chain carries TRBV20-1 and TRBJ2-3, with D unclear. CDR1 and CDR2 from the germline V gene are DFQATT and SNEGSKA (reference sequence). This CDR3 has 11 amino acids. V was shortened by 6 bases and J by 8 bases, with 12 bases between the two germline ends. CDR3: CSALVGGTQYF. For the CDR3, the DNA is TGCAGTGCCCTAGTAGGTGGTACGCAGTATTTT.

The chain has TRBV5-1 and TRBJ2-7; TRBD2 is a possible D gene (6 bases). Trimming left V 4 bases short and J 2 bases short, with 10 bases between. In germline, CDR1 is SGHRS, CDR2 YFSETQ. CDR3 length: 13 residues. CDR3 DNA: TGCGCCAGCAGCACCGGGAGTACCTACGAGCAGTACTTC. Its protein product is CASSTGSTYEQYF.

In its sample, this clone was seen a few times. The chain joins TRBV10-2 to TRBJ1-3, with unresolved D. CDR3 length: 14 amino acids. Germline CDR1 is WSHSY and CDR2 is SAAADI. Trimming removed 2 bases at V and 4 bases at J, with 9 bases between. The CDR3 reads CASSERVSGNTIYF. Written as DNA, the CDR3 is TGCGCCAGCAGTGAGCGGGTCTCGGGAAACACCATATATTTT.

The rearrangement joins TRBV6-5 to TRBJ1-2; 8 nucleotides match TRBD1. Losses at the gene ends were 7 bases for V and 8 bases for J; bases not matched to a gene: 6. CDR1 and CDR2 from the germline V gene are MNHEY and SVGAGI. The CDR3 loop spans 12 amino acids. In DNA form, the CDR3 reads TGTGCCAGCACCTCGACAGGGGACGGCTACACCTTC. Translating it yields CASTSTGDGYTF.

The gene calls are TRBV7-9 and TRBJ1-5; unclear D gene. The V gene lost 5 bases and the J gene lost 1 base, with 12 bases spanning the gap. CDR1 and CDR2 from the germline V gene are SEHNR and FQNEAQ (reference sequence). CDR3 length equals 15 residues. DNA of the CDR3: TGTGCCAGCAGCGCTTATGGAGGAAGCAATCAGCCCCAGCATTTT. It is translated as CASSAYGGSNQPQHF. Based on the CDR3 plus reference TRBV7-9 and TRBJ1-5, the full variable domain is DTGVSQNPRHKITKRGQNVTFRCDPISEHNRLYWYRQTLGQGPEFLTYFQNEAQLEKSRLLSDRFSAERPKGSFSTLEIQRTEQGDSAMYLCASSAYGGSNQPQHFGDGTRLSIL.

The chain has TRBV6-5 and TRBJ2-4; the match to TRBD1 covers 7 bases. CDR3 length: 15 residues. Germline CDR1 reads MNHEY; CDR2 reads SVGAGI. V lost 8 bases and J lost 3; bases outside the gene matches: 10. The CDR3 protein is CASGTGTAFKNIQYF. CDR3 in DNA: TGTGCCAGCGGTACAGGGACAGCGTTCAAAAACATTCAGTACTTC.

This clone was seen once. V usage is TRBV5-1 and J usage is TRBJ2-7; weak D call: TRBD2 (6 bases). Trimming cost V 0 bases and J 2 bases, with 6 bases left between them. CDR3 length: 13 residues. The V gene's germline CDR1 is SGHRS and CDR2 YFSETQ. This chain's CDR3 is CASSLERAYEQYF. For the CDR3, the DNA is TGCGCCAGCAGCTTGGAGCGGGCCTACGAGCAGTACTTC.

The chain combines TRBV28 with TRBJ2-7; the D gene is possibly TRBD1 (5 bases). V shed 5 bases and J shed 2 bases, with 13 bases lying between them. The CDR3 totals 14 residues. CDR1 and CDR2 (germline): MDHEN, SYDVKM. CDR3 amino acids: CASSGLDRAYEQYF. CDR3 bases: TGTGCCAGCAGTGGCTTAGACAGAGCCTACGAGCAGTACTTC.

This chain connects TRBV5-4 to TRBJ1-5, with D possibly TRBD1 on 5 matching bases. This CDR3 is built from 14 residues. Germline V gene sequence: CDR1 SGHNT, CDR2 YYREEE (reference sequence). V lost 1 base to trimming and J lost 6 bases, with 11 bases between them. The CDR3 DNA is TGTGCCAGCAGCTTGCGGGGGTCGAGTCAGCCCCAGCATTTT. It encodes CASSLRGSSQPQHF.